This T cell receptor beta chain was obtained from a study of blood T cell repertoires in COVID-19. Study as a whole: PBMCs, B-cell-depleted T cells, or T cells were the source of the cDNA or gDNA that made up the material.

Two negative PCRs, clearance, or symptom resolution had been documented for recovered Cohort 3 donors. Study processing details: Amplification from reference gene primers served as the basis for estimated nucleated cell counts. Clones were read by immunoSEQ multiplex PCR, and TCRdb kept only the in-frame ones, dropping some. The V and J calls and the clone size are those of that table, but D and trimming were determined from the DNA. The table has approximately 350,000 clones, roughly 90% seen once; the top ten hold under 3%. The CDR3 spans 17 residues. CDR1 is SGHAT, CDR2 FQNNGV, per germline. J lost 2 bases, V lost 5 bases, and 10 bases had no gene match. Only a few counts were recorded for this clone.

The sequencing sample was made of PBMCs or T cells enriched from blood (not recorded which). V and J are TRBV11-2 and TRBJ1-3, with 9 positions matching TRBD1. The receptor comes from a woman between 25 and 40 years old who had recovered from COVID-19. Written as DNA, the CDR3 is TGTGCCAGCAGCCCGACGTGGGGGACAGGGCCTGGAAACACCATATATTTT. Protein product: CASSPTWGTGPGNTIYF.